Here is one TCR beta chain with its context. This sample was taken from a study of blood T cells in healthy people across ages. Staff drew approximately 9.7 milliliters of peripheral blood from each donor. The extraction recovered at least 5.5 micrograms of total RNA per sample. The use of a sample-barcoded 5' primer and a J-beta primer mix characterized a second PCR of roughly 7 to 11 cycles. Each CDR3 protein gets one entry after TCRdb re-called the 5' RACE reads with MiXCR. The sample yields around 780,000 distinct CDR3 sequences, 45% to 70% seen once. CDR1 and CDR2 from the germline V gene are LGHDT and YNNKEL (reference sequence). The CDR3 is made up of 17 amino acids.

Sample: blood. This clonotype originated in a middle-aged man in good health. The chain is built from TRBV3-1 and TRBJ2-4, with D perhaps TRBD2 (6 bases). The closer fit of TRBJ2-5 to the DNA end suggests the J call may be wrong. The CDR3 nucleotides read TGTGCCAGCAGCCTCACGGGGGAATCGGGAAGTTGGGAGACCCAGTACTTC. Translation: CASSLTGESGSWETQYF.